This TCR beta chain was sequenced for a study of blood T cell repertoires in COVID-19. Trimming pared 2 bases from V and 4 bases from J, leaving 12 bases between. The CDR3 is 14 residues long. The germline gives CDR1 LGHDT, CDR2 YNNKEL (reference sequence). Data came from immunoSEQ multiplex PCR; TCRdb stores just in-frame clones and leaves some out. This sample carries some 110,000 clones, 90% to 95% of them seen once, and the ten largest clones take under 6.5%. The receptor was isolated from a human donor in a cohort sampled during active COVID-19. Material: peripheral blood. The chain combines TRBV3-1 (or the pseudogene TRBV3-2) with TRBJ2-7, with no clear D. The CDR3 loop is CASSQLLSSYEQYF. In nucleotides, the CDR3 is TGTGCCAGCAGCCAACTCCTGAGCTCTTACGAGCAGTACTTC.